The clone carrying this T cell receptor beta chain showed up just a few times. Clones were read by immunoSEQ multiplex PCR, and TCRdb kept only the in-frame ones, dropping some. The table has over 85,000 clones, roughly 82% seen once. This record belongs to a study of blood T cell repertoires in COVID-19. V dropped 11 bases and J dropped 3; count of bases not matched to a gene: 5. The CDR3 loop spans 13 amino acids. Looked up from germline, CDR1 is SNHLY and CDR2 is FYNNEI. The sequenced sample consisted of peripheral blood. The source of this sequence is a human donor in a cohort sampled during active COVID-19. V usage is TRBV2 and J usage is TRBJ1-4; 8 positions match TRBD1. The CDR3 bases are TGTGCCGGACAGACAGGGGCTAATGAAAAACTGTTTTTT. Its translation is CAGQTGANEKLFF.